This T cell receptor (beta chain) emerged from a study of identical twins. Study findings and constraints: An excess of low generation probability was shown by twin-shared out-of-frame alpha sequences.

This clonotype was detected a few times. Its antigen is unknown. MiXCR was run by TCRdb on the 5' RACE reads, yielding one entry per CDR3 protein. The sample includes around 490,000 distinct CDR3 sequences, 13% to 15% of them seen just once. The CDR3 consists of 14 residues. Germline CDR1 and CDR2: SGHRS and YFSETQ. V shed 4 bases and J shed 5 bases, with 16 bases lying between them. The sample was also linked to a second study, of yellow fever vaccine responses in identical twins.

The sequencing input was CD4+ T cells sorted from blood. This chain connects TRBV5-1 to TRBJ2-7; D remains ambiguous. The clonotype originates from a woman younger than 30 in good health. CDR3 amino acids: CASSPGSKTDEQYF. CDR3 nucleotides: TGCGCCAGCAGCCCCGGGTCGAAAACAGACGAGCAGTACTTC.